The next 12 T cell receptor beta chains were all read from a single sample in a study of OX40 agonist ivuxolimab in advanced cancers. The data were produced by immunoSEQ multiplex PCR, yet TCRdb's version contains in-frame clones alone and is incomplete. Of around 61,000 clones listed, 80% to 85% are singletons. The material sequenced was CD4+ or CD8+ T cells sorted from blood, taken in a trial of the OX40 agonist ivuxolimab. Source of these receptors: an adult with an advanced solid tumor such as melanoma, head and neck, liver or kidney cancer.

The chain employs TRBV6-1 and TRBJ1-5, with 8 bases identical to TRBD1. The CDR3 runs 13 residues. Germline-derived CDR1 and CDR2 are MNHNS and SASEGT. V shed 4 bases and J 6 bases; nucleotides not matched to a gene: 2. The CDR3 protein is CASSGTGSQPQHF. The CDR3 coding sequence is TGTGCCAGCAGTGGGACAGGGAGTCAGCCCCAGCATTTT.

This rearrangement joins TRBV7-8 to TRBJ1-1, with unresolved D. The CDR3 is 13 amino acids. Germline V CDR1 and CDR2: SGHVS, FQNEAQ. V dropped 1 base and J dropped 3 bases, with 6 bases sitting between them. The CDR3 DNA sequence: TGTGCCAGCAGCTTAGATCAGTACACTGAAGCTTTCTTT. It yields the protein CASSLDQYTEAFF.

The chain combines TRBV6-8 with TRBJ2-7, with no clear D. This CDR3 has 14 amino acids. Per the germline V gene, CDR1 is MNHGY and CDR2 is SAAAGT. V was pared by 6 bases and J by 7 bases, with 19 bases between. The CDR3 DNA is TGTGCCAGCAGACCCCCGGTGGATTCAGAAGAGCAGTACTTC. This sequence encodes CASRPPVDSEEQYF.

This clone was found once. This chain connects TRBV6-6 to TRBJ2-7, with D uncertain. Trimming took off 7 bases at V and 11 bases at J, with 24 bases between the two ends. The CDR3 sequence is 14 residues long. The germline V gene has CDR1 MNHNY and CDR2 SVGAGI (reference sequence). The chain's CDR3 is CASTPMSGLYLEYF. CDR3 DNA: TGTGCCAGCACTCCTATGTCGGGCCTCTACTTGGAGTACTTC.

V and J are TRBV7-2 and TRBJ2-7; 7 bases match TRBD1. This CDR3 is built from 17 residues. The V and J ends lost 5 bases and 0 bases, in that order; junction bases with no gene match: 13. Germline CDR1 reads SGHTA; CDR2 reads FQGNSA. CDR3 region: CASSPIPRTGSSYEQYF. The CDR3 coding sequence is TGTGCCAGCAGCCCCATCCCCAGGACAGGAAGCTCCTACGAGCAGTACTTC.

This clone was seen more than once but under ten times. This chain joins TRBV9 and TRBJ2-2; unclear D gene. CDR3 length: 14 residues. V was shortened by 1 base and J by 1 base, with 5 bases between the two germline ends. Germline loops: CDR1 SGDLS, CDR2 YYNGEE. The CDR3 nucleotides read TGTGCCAGCAGCGTATCCAGGAACACCGGGGAGCTGTTTTTT. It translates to CASSVSRNTGELFF.

In DNA form, the CDR3 reads TGTGCCAGCAGTCAGTTCGACGGCTACACCTTC. This translates into CASSQFDGYTF. The chain links TRBV2 to TRBJ1-2; D unresolved. Germline CDR1 and CDR2: SNHLY and FYNNEI. The CDR3 loop spans 11 amino acids. The ends were cut back, 5 bases at V and 8 bases at J, with 9 bases in the middle.

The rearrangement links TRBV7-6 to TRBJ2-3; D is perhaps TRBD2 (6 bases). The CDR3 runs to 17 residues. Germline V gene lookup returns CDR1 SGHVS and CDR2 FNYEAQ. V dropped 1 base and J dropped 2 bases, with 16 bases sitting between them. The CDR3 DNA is TGTGCCAGCAGCTTAGAGGTGGCTAGCGAGTTCACAGATACGCAGTATTTT. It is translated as CASSLEVASEFTDTQYF. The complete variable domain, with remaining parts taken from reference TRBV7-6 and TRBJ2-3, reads GAGVSQSPRYKVTKRGQDVALRCDPISGHVSLYWYRQALGQGPEFLTYFNYEAQQDKSGLPNDRFSAERPEGSISTLTIQRTEQRDSAMYRCASSLEVASEFTDTQYFGPGTRLTVL.

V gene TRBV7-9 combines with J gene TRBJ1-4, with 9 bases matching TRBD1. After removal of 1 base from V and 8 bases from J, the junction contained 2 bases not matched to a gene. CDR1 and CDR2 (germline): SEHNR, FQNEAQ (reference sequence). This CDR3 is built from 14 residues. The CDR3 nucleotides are TGTGCCAGCAGCTTAGGACAGGGGGGCGAAAAACTGTTTTTT. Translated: CASSLGQGGEKLFF.

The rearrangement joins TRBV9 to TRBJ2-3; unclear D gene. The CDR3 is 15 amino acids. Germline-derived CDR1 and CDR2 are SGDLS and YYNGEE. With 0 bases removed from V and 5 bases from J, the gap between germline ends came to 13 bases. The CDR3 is CASSVAAEFQDTQYF. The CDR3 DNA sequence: TGTGCCAGCAGCGTAGCGGCGGAGTTTCAAGATACGCAGTATTTT. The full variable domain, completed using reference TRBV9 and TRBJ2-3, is DSGVTQTPKHLITATGQRVTLRCSPRSGDLSVYWYQQSLDQGLQFLIQYYNGEERAKGNILERFSAQQFPDLHSELNLSSLELGDSALYFCASSVAAEFQDTQYFGPGTRLTVL.

The CDR3 sequence is CASSLAWGETQYF. CDR3 nucleotide sequence: TGTGCCAGCAGCTTGGCCTGGGGGGAGACCCAGTACTTC. The rearrangement links TRBV5-5 to TRBJ2-5; D tentatively reads TRBD1 or TRBD2 (5 bases each). Germline CDR1 and CDR2: SGHKS and YYEKEE (reference sequence). The length of the CDR3 is 13 residues. V was pared by 0 bases and J by 5 bases, with 8 bases between.

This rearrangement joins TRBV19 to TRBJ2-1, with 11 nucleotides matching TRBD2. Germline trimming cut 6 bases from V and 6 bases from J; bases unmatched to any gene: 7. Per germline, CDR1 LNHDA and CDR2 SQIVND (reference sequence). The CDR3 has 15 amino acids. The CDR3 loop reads CASSNPTSGVNEQFF. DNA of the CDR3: TGTGCCAGTAGCAACCCGACTAGCGGGGTCAATGAGCAGTTCTTC.